A selection of T cell receptor beta chains follows, all from one sample in a study of T cell responses to AZD1222 COVID-19 vaccine. Produced via immunoSEQ multiplex PCR; TCRdb's table is partial and in-frame only. The table has 150,000 to 200,000 clones, about 92% seen once. Sequenced material: peripheral blood, taken 28 days after the second dose of the MenACWY control vaccine. These receptors were taken from an adult who received the MenACWY meningococcal vaccine as a control. CDR3s include the opening cysteine and the closing phenylalanine or tryptophan. D genes are given only for firm matches. The size field is filled for only some rows; it gives once, few, many or a size class.

>.|TRBJ2-1|TRBV15|16|.
TGTGCCACCAGCAGGGAAACGGGAGCATTAGGCAATGAGCAGTTCTTC
CATSRETGALGNEQFF
>.|TRBJ2-3|TRBV9|15|.
TGTGCCAGCAGCGTAGTGGCAGCGGGCACAGATACGCAGTATTTT
CASSVVAAGTDTQYF
>once|TRBJ1-1|TRBV7-9|14|.
TGTGCCAGCAGCTCGACACATAGGGACACTGAAGCTTTCTTT
CASSSTHRDTEAFF
>.|TRBJ1-2|TRBV9|14|.
TGTGCCAGCAGCGTAGAAGCCTTTAACTATGGCTACACCTTC
CASSVEAFNYGYTF
>.|TRBJ2-4|TRBV4-1|12|.
TGCGCCAGCAGCCAAGCCCAAAACATTCAGTACTTC
CASSQAQNIQYF
>once|TRBJ2-5|TRBV5-1|12|.
TGCGCCAGCAGCTTGGCTGGGGAGACCCAGTACTTC
CASSLAGETQYF
>.|TRBJ1-1|TRBV14|13|.
TGTGCCAGCAGCCAATCCGCAAACACTGAAGCTTTCTTT
CASSQSANTEAFF
>.|TRBJ1-2|TRBV13|16|TRBD1
TGTGCCAGCAGCACACCCACGGGACAGCATATCTATGGCTACACCTTC
CASSTPTGQHIYGYTF
>.|TRBJ2-5|TRBV9|12|.
TGTGCCAGCAGCGTAGGGGAAGAGACCCAGTACTTC
CASSVGEETQYF
>.|TRBJ2-5|TRBV6-2/TRBV6-3|15|TRBD1
TGTGCCAGCAGTCAGGGGACAGGTGGGCGAGAGACCCAGTACTTC
CASSQGTGGRETQYF
>.|TRBJ1-5|TRBV6-2/TRBV6-3|15|TRBD1
TGTGCCAGCAGCACCAGAGGACAGGGTGTTCAGCCCCAGCATTTT
CASSTRGQGVQPQHF
>.|TRBJ2-6|TRBV18|18|TRBD1
TGTGCCAGCTCACCACCGGGACAGACCCCCTCTGGGGCCAACGTCCTGACTTTC
CASSPPGQTPSGANVLTF
>.|TRBJ2-2|TRBV3-1/TRBV3-2|15|.
TGTGCCAGCAGCCAAGTTAACAATGGGGCCGGGGAGCTGTTTTTT
CASSQVNNGAGELFF
>.|TRBJ1-5|TRBV9|16|.
TGTGCCAGCAGCGTAGGTCCGGACAGAAACAATCAGCCCCAGCATTTT
CASSVGPDRNNQPQHF
>.|TRBJ1-1|TRBV6-5|13|.
TGTGCCGGAAAGGTATCTCTCAACACTGAAGCTTTCTTT
CAGKVSLNTEAFF
>.|TRBJ2-1|TRBV11-2|16|TRBD1
TGTGCCAGCAGCTTGAACAGGGGCAGTACCTACAATGAGCAGTTCTTC
CASSLNRGSTYNEQFF
>.|TRBJ1-3|TRBV3-1/TRBV3-2|17|TRBD1
TGTGCCAGCAGCCTCAGGGGGGCCCAGGGAGGTGGAAACACCATATATTTT
CASSLRGAQGGGNTIYF
>.|TRBJ1-1|TRBV14|12|.
TGTGCCAGCAGCCAAGTGTCGTTAGAAGCTTTCTTT
CASSQVSLEAFF
>.|TRBJ1-1|TRBV9|14|.
TGTGCCAGCAGCACCGGACCGACGAACACTGAAGCTTTCTTT
CASSTGPTNTEAFF
>.|TRBJ2-5|TRBV28|15|.
TGTGCCAGCAGTAAGGCAGGGGGAGGAGGAGAGACCCAGTACTTC
CASSKAGGGGETQYF
>.|TRBJ2-2|TRBV7-6|17|TRBD2
TGTGCCAGCAGCTTAGCGACGACTAGCAGAAACACCGGGGAGCTGTTTTTT
CASSLATTSRNTGELFF
>.|TRBJ2-7|TRBV19|13|.
TGTGCCAGTAGCCCGGCTGGGGGCTACGAGCAGTACTTC
CASSPAGGYEQYF
>.|TRBJ2-4|TRBV13|13|.
TGTGCCAGCAGCTTAGCGGTAACAACCATTCAGTACTTC
CASSLAVTTIQYF
>.|TRBJ2-1|TRBV10-3|15|.
TGTGCCATCAGTGACCCAACCAGGGATGGCAATGAGCAGTTCTTC
CAISDPTRDGNEQFF
>.|TRBJ1-2|TRBV11-3|14|TRBD1
TGTGCCAGCAGCCGACAGGGGGCTAACTATGGCTACACCTTC
CASSRQGANYGYTF
>.|TRBJ2-3|TRBV7-2|14|.
TGTGCCAGCAGCTTAGCCCAAGGGCCAGATACGCAGTATTTT
CASSLAQGPDTQYF
>.|TRBJ1-4|TRBV25-1|14|.
TGTGCCAGCAGCTACAGGGAGACTAATGAAAAACTGTTTTTT
CASSYRETNEKLFF
>.|TRBJ2-5|TRBV6-2/TRBV6-3|17|TRBD2
TGTGCCAGCAGTTTCCTGACTAGCACCTCGTACCAAGAGACCCAGTACTTC
CASSFLTSTSYQETQYF
>.|TRBJ1-2|TRBV7-2|15|.
TGTGCCAGCAGCCCCACGAGGGGCGGTCTCTTTGGCTACACCTTC
CASSPTRGGLFGYTF
>once|TRBJ1-6|TRBV27|12|.
TGTGCCAGCAGTTTACCCGGCTCACCCCTCCACTTT
CASSLPGSPLHF
>.|TRBJ1-2|TRBV21-1|14|.
TGTGCCAGCAGCATGGACAGGGAGGTGGATGGCTACACCTTC
CASSMDREVDGYTF